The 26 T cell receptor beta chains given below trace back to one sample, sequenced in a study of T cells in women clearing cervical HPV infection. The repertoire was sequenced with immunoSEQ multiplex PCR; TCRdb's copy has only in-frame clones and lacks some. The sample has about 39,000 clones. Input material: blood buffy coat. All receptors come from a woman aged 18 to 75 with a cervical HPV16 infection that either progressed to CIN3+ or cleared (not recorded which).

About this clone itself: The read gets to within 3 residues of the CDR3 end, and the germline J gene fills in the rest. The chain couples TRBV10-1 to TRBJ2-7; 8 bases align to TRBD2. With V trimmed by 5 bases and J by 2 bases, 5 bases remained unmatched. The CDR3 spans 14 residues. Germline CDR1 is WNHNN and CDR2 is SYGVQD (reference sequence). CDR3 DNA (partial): TGCGCCAGCAGTCCCGGGACTAGGACCTACGAG. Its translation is CASSPGTRTYE. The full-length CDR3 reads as CASSPGTRTYEQYF.

CDR3 in amino acids: CASSPPTGLNTEAFF. The covered CDR3 bases are TGTGCCAGCAGCCCCCCGACAGGCCTAAACACTGAA. This chain links TRBV7-9 with TRBJ1-1, with D maybe TRBD1 (6 bases). The sequenced fragment ends 3 residues before the CDR3 boundary, so the rest is inferred from the germline J gene. This CDR3 has 15 amino acids. Germline V gives CDR1 SEHNR, CDR2 FQNEAQ (reference sequence). The V and J ends lost 5 bases and 2 bases respectively, with 15 bases between them.

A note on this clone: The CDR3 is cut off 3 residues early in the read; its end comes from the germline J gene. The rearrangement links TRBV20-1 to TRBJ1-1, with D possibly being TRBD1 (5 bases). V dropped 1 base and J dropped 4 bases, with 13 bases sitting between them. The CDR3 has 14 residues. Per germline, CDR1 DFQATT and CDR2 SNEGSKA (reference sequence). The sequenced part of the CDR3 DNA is TGCAGTGCTAGAGCTGGTAGGGGAGGCACTGAA. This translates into CSARAGRGGTE. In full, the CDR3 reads CSARAGRGGTEAFF.

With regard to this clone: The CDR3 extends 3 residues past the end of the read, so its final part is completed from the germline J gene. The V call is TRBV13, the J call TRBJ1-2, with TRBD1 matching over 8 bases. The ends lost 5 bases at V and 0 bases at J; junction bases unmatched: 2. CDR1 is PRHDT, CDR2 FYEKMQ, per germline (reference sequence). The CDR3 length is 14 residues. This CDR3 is CASSMTGANYGYTF. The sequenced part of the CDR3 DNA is TGTGCCAGCAGCATGACAGGGGCTAACTATGGC.

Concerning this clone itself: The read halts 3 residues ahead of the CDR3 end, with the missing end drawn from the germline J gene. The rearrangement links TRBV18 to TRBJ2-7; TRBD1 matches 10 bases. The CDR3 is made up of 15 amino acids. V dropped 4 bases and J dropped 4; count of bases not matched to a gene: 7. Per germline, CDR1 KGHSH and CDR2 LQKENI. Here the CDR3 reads CASSRDRGPGYEQYF. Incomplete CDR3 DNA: TGTGCCAGCTCACGGGACAGGGGCCCGGGGTACGAG.

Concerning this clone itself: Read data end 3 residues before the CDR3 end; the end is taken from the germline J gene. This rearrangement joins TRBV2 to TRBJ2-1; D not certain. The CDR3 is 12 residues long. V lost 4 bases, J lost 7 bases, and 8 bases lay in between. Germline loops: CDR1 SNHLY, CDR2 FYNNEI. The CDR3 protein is CASSGPTNEQFF. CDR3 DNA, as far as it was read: TGTGCCAGCAGTGGCCCAACAAATGAG. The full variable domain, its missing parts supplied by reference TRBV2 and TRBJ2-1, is EPEVTQTPSHQVTQMGQEVILRCVPISNHLYFYWYRQILGQKVEFLVSFYNNEISEKSEIFDDQFSVERPDGSNFTLKIRSTKLEDSAMYFCASSGPTNEQFFGPGTRLTVL.

This CDR3 is CASSPTGQGNNEQFF. The sequenced part of the CDR3 DNA is TGTGCCAGCTCACCGACGGGACAAGGAAACAATGAG. The V and J genes are TRBV18 and TRBJ2-1; tentative D call: TRBD1 (6 bases). The CDR3 end is not reached by the read, which stops 3 residues before it; the germline J gene fills it in. Germline V gene sequence: CDR1 KGHSH, CDR2 LQKENI. The CDR3 is 15 residues long. Trimming took off 3 bases at V and 5 bases at J, with 14 bases between the two ends.

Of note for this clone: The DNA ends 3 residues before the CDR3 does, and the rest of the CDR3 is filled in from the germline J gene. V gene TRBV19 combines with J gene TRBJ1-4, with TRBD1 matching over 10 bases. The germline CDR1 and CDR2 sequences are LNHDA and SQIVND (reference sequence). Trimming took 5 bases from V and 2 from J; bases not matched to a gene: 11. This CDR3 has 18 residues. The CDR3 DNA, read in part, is TGTGCCAGTAGTCAATCGACAGGGGGCGGTTTCACTAATGAAAAA. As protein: CASSQSTGGGFTNEK. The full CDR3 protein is CASSQSTGGGFTNEKLFF.

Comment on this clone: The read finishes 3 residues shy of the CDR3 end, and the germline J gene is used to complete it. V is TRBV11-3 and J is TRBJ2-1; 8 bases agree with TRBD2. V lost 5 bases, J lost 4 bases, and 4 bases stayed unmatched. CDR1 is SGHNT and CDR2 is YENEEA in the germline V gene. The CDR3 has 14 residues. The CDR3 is CASSSGGSYNEQFF. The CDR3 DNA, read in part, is TGTGCCAGCAGCAGCGGGGGCTCATACAATGAG.

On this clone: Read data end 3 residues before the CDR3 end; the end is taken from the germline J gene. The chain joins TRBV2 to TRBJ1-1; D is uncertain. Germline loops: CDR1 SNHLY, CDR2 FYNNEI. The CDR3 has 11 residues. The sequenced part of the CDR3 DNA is TGTGCCAGCACCGGGGAAGAGGAA. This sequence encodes CASTGEEE. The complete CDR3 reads CASTGEEEAFF.

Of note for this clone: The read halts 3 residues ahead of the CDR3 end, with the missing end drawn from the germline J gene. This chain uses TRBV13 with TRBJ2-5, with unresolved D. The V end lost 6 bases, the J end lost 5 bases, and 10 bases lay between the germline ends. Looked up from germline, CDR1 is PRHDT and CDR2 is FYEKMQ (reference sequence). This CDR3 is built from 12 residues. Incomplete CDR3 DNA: TGTGCCAGCAGTCCCAGGAAGGAGACC. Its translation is CASSPRKET. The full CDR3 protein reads CASSPRKETQYF.

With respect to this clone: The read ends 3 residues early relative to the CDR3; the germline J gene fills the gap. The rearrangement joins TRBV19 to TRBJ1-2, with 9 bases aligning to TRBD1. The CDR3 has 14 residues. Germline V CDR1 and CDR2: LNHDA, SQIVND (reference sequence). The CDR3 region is CASSIGDRESGYTF. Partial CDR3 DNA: TGTGCCAGTAGTATAGGGGACAGGGAAAGCGGC.

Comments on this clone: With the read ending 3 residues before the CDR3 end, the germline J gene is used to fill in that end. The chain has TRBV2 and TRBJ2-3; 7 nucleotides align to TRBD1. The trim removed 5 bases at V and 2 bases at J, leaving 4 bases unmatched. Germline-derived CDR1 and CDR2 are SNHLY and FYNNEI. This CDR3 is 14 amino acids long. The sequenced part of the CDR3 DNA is TGTGCCAGCAGTCGTGGGACAGACACAGATACG. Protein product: CASSRGTDTDT. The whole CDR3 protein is CASSRGTDTDTQYF. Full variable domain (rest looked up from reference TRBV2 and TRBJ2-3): EPEVTQTPSHQVTQMGQEVILRCVPISNHLYFYWYRQILGQKVEFLVSFYNNEISEKSEIFDDQFSVERPDGSNFTLKIRSTKLEDSAMYFCASSRGTDTDTQYFGPGTRLTVL.

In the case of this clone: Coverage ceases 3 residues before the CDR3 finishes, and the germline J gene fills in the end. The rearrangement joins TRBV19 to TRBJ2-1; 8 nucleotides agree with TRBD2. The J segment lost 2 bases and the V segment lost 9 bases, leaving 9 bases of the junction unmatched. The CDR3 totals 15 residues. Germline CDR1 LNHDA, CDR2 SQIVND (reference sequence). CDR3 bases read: TGTGCCAGCACTACTAGCGGCTATACCTACAATGAG. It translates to CASTTSGYTYNE. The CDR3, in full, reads CASTTSGYTYNEQFF.

CDR3 protein: CASSLDLSDTQYF. The CDR3 DNA, read in part, is TGTGCCAGCAGCTTAGATCTATCAGATACG. The chain is built from TRBV11-2 and TRBJ2-3; D is undetermined. Read data end 3 residues before the CDR3 end; the end is taken from the germline J gene. Trimming took 0 bases from V and 4 from J, leaving 5 bases between them. The CDR3 is made up of 13 amino acids. The germline V gene encodes CDR1 SGHAT and CDR2 FQNNGV.

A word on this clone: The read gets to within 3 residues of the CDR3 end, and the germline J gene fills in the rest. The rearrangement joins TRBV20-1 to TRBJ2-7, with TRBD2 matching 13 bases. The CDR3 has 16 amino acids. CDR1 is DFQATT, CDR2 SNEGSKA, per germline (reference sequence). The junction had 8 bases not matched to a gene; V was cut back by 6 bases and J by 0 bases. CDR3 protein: CSAGTSGVSPSYEQYF. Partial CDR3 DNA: TGCAGTGCCGGGACTAGCGGGGTCTCCCCCTCCTACGAG.

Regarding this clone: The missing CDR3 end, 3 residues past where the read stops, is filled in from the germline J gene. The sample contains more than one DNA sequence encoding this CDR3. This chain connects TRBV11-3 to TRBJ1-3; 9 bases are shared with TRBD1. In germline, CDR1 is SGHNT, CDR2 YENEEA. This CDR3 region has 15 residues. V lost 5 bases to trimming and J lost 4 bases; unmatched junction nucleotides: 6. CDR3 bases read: TGTGCCAGCAGCCCGGGACAGGGCCCAGGAAACACC. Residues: CASSPGQGPGNT. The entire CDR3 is CASSPGQGPGNTIYF.

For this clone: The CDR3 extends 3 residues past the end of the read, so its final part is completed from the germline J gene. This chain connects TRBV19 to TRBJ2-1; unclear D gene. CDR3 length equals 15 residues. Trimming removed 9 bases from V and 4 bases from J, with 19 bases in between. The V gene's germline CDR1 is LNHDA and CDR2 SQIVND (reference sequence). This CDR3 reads CASTLGSAAYNEQFF. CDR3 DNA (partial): TGTGCCAGCACTCTAGGCTCGGCGGCTTACAATGAG.

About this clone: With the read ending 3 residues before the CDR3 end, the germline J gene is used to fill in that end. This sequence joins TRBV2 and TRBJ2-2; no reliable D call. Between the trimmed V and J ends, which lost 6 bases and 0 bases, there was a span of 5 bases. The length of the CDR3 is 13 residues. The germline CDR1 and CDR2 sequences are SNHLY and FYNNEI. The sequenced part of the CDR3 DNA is TGTGCCAGCAGCCAGGCGAACACCGGGGAG. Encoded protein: CASSQANTGE. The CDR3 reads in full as CASSQANTGELFF.

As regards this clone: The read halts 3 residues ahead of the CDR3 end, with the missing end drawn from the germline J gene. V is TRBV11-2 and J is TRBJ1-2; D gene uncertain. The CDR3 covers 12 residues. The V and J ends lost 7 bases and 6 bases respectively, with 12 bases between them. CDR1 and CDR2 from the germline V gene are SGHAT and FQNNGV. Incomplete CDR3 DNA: TGTGCCAGCAAGGGTCCCGGCGATGGC. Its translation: CASKGPGDG. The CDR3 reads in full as CASKGPGDGYTF.

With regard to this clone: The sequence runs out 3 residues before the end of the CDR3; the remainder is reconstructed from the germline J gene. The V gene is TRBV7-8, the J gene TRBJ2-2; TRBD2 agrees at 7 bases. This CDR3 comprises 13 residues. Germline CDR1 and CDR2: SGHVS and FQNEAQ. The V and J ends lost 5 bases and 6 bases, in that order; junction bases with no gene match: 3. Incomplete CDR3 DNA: TGTGCCAGCAGCCGACGGGGGGCCGGGGAG. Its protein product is CASSRRGAGE. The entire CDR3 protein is CASSRRGAGELFF.

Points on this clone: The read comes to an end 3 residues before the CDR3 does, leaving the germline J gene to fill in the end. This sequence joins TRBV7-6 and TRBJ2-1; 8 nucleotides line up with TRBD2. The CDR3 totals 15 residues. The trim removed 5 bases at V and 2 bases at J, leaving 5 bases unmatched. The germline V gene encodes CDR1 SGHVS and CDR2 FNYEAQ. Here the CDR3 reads CASSPDGGAYNEQFF. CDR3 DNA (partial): TGTGCCAGCAGCCCCGACGGGGGGGCCTACAATGAG.

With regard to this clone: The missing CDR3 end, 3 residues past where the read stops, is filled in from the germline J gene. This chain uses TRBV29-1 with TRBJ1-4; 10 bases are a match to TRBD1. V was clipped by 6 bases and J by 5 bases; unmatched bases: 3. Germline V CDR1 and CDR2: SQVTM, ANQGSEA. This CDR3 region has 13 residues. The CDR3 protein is CSVGDRGNEKLFF. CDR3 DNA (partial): TGCAGCGTGGGGGACAGGGGAAATGAAAAA.

CDR3 bases read: TGTGCCAGCAGCTTAGAGGCGGGGGGGGCGGGAGATACG. Protein product: CASSLEAGGAGDT. The complete CDR3 reads CASSLEAGGAGDTQYF. V gene TRBV13 combines with J gene TRBJ2-3, with 9 positions matching TRBD2. The CDR3 is cut off 3 residues early in the read; its end comes from the germline J gene. V shed 1 base and J 5 bases; nucleotides not matched to a gene: 7. The CDR3 consists of 16 residues. Germline V gene lookup returns CDR1 PRHDT and CDR2 FYEKMQ (reference sequence).

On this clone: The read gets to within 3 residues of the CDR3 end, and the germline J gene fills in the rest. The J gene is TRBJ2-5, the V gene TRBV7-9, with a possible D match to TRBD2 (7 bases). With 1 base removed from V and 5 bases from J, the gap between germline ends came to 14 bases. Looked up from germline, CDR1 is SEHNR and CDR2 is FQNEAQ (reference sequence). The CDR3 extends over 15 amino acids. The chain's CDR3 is CASSLVSGGTETQYF. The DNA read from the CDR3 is TGTGCCAGCAGCTTAGTCTCGGGGGGCACGGAGACC.

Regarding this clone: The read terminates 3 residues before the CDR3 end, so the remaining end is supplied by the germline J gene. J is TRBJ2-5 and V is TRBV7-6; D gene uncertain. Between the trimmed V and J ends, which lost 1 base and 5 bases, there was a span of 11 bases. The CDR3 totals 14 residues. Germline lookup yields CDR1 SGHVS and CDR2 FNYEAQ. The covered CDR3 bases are TGTGCCAGCAGCTTAGGTGGTACGAGGGAGACC. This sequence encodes CASSLGGTRET. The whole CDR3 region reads CASSLGGTRETQYF.